The rows below give T cell receptor beta chains drawn from one sample of a study of cytomegalovirus exposure and HLA in healthy donors. Only in-frame clones appear in the TCRdb table, and some are missing; sequencing was by immunoSEQ multiplex PCR. This sample has 150,000 to 200,000 clones, with around 84% found just once. The sample was PBMCs. These receptors all stem from a woman under 30 in good health and CMV-seronegative. Each CDR3 is given with its conserved first and last residue. The order of the fields is V gene, clone size, D gene, J gene, CDR3 DNA, CDR3 protein. A D gene is named only where the DNA matches it firmly. Clone size is stated in some rows and not others, as once, few, many or a class when expanded.

v_call: TRBV29-1; clone_size: NA; d_call: TRBD1; j_call: TRBJ2-7; cdr3_nt: TGCAGCGCCAAGGACAGGGCGACCCCCGACGAGCAGTACTTC; cdr3_aa: CSAKDRATPDEQYF
v_call: TRBV30; clone_size: NA; d_call: NA; j_call: TRBJ1-1; cdr3_nt: TGTGCCTGGAATCCGGTCCTGAACACTGAAGCTTTCTTT; cdr3_aa: CAWNPVLNTEAFF
v_call: TRBV11-2; clone_size: NA; d_call: NA; j_call: TRBJ1-1; cdr3_nt: TGTGCCAGCAGCTTATATGCAGGGGCGACGAACACTGAAGCTTTCTTT; cdr3_aa: CASSLYAGATNTEAFF
v_call: TRBV30; clone_size: NA; d_call: NA; j_call: TRBJ1-1; cdr3_nt: TGTGCCTGGAGTGTAACCCGGAGGAACACTGAAGCTTTCTTT; cdr3_aa: CAWSVTRRNTEAFF
v_call: TRBV7-2; clone_size: NA; d_call: NA; j_call: TRBJ2-7; cdr3_nt: TGTGCCAGCAGCTTCGCCGCGGGGCGTTACTACGAGCAGTACTTC; cdr3_aa: CASSFAAGRYYEQYF
v_call: TRBV19; clone_size: once; d_call: TRBD1; j_call: TRBJ1-2; cdr3_nt: TGTGCCAGTAGTATATCGCGGACAGGGCATGGCTACACCTTC; cdr3_aa: CASSISRTGHGYTF
v_call: TRBV19; clone_size: NA; d_call: NA; j_call: TRBJ1-5; cdr3_nt: TGTGCCAGTAGTATTCTCTTTTACGGAGACGTAGGGGATCAGCCCCAGCATTTT; cdr3_aa: CASSILFYGDVGDQPQHF
v_call: TRBV4-1; clone_size: NA; d_call: TRBD1; j_call: TRBJ2-7; cdr3_nt: TGCGCCAGCAGCCCAGGACAGGGGTTCTACGAGCAGTACTTC; cdr3_aa: CASSPGQGFYEQYF
v_call: TRBV28; clone_size: NA; d_call: NA; j_call: TRBJ1-5; cdr3_nt: TGTGCCAGCAGCCGAGAGGGTCACAATCAGCCCCAGCATTTT; cdr3_aa: CASSREGHNQPQHF
v_call: TRBV7-9; clone_size: NA; d_call: NA; j_call: TRBJ2-5; cdr3_nt: TGTGCCAGCAGCCGTTCGAGGCAAGAGACCCAGTACTTC; cdr3_aa: CASSRSRQETQYF
v_call: TRBV19; clone_size: NA; d_call: TRBD1; j_call: TRBJ2-7; cdr3_nt: TGTGCCAGTAGTCTACTACAGGGGAACGAGCAGTACTTC; cdr3_aa: CASSLLQGNEQYF
v_call: TRBV5-4; clone_size: NA; d_call: NA; j_call: TRBJ2-3; cdr3_nt: TGTGCCAGCAGCTTAAAGTACGGGACAGATACGCAGTATTTT; cdr3_aa: CASSLKYGTDTQYF
v_call: TRBV9; clone_size: NA; d_call: TRBD1; j_call: TRBJ1-4; cdr3_nt: TGTGCCAGCAGCCCCAGGGGGCTAGCGGCAACTAATGAAAAACTGTTTTTT; cdr3_aa: CASSPRGLAATNEKLFF
v_call: TRBV6-5; clone_size: NA; d_call: TRBD2; j_call: TRBJ2-7; cdr3_nt: TGTGCCAGCAGTTACGGGAGGGGATACTACGAGCAGTACTTC; cdr3_aa: CASSYGRGYYEQYF
v_call: TRBV19; clone_size: NA; d_call: TRBD1; j_call: TRBJ2-7; cdr3_nt: TGTGCCAGTAGTGCCTGGGGGACAGGGGGCTCCTACGAGCAGTACTTC; cdr3_aa: CASSAWGTGGSYEQYF
v_call: TRBV6-4; clone_size: NA; d_call: TRBD1; j_call: TRBJ1-2; cdr3_nt: TGTGCCAGCAGTGACACGGGACAGGGTGGCTACACCTTC; cdr3_aa: CASSDTGQGGYTF
v_call: TRBV27; clone_size: few; d_call: TRBD1; j_call: TRBJ1-2; cdr3_nt: TGTGCCAGCAGCCAGGGGGTTGGCTACACCTTC; cdr3_aa: CASSQGVGYTF
v_call: TRBV6-1; clone_size: NA; d_call: NA; j_call: TRBJ1-5; cdr3_nt: TGTGCCAGCACCGAGGGGGGGTCGGGTCGTCAGCCCCAGCATTTT; cdr3_aa: CASTEGGSGRQPQHF
v_call: TRBV5-1; clone_size: NA; d_call: NA; j_call: TRBJ1-4; cdr3_nt: TGCGCCAGCAGCTTGAGTGGGCGACCCCCGGTTTTT; cdr3_aa: CASSLSGRPPVF
v_call: TRBV19; clone_size: NA; d_call: NA; j_call: TRBJ1-5; cdr3_nt: TGTGCCAGTACTTTTCGGAGGGGAAATCAGCCCCAGCATTTT; cdr3_aa: CASTFRRGNQPQHF
v_call: TRBV4-2; clone_size: NA; d_call: TRBD2; j_call: TRBJ2-1; cdr3_nt: TGTGCCAGCAGCCCGGGACTAGCGGGAACCCATGAGCAGTTCTTC; cdr3_aa: CASSPGLAGTHEQFF
v_call: TRBV7-8; clone_size: few; d_call: TRBD2; j_call: TRBJ2-4; cdr3_nt: TGTGCCAGCAGTCATAGCGGGGGAGTTCTAGCCAAAAACATTCAGTACTTC; cdr3_aa: CASSHSGGVLAKNIQYF
v_call: TRBV7-2; clone_size: NA; d_call: TRBD2; j_call: TRBJ2-1; cdr3_nt: TGTGCCAGCAGCTTAGGGGGGACTAGCTATTTTAATGAGCAGTTCTTC; cdr3_aa: CASSLGGTSYFNEQFF
v_call: TRBV10-2; clone_size: NA; d_call: NA; j_call: TRBJ1-1; cdr3_nt: TGCGCCACAGGACTGTTTGTAGGCACTGAAGCTTTCTTT; cdr3_aa: CATGLFVGTEAFF
v_call: TRBV9; clone_size: NA; d_call: TRBD1; j_call: TRBJ2-1; cdr3_nt: TGTGCCAGCAGCGTAGGGGACAGGGCCTACAATGAGCAGTTCTTC; cdr3_aa: CASSVGDRAYNEQFF
v_call: TRBV7-2; clone_size: once; d_call: TRBD2; j_call: TRBJ2-1; cdr3_nt: TGTGCCAGCAGCCTCGGGACTAGCGGGCTTTATGAGCAGTTCTTC; cdr3_aa: CASSLGTSGLYEQFF
v_call: TRBV4-2; clone_size: NA; d_call: TRBD2; j_call: TRBJ2-3; cdr3_nt: TGTGCCAGCAGCCAAGGAGATAGCGGGGGGTTAGATACGCAGTATTTT; cdr3_aa: CASSQGDSGGLDTQYF
v_call: TRBV7-9; clone_size: NA; d_call: NA; j_call: TRBJ2-4; cdr3_nt: TGTGCCAGCAGCCTTGCGGCGGGCACGATTGCCAAAAACATTCAGTACTTC; cdr3_aa: CASSLAAGTIAKNIQYF
v_call: TRBV27; clone_size: NA; d_call: NA; j_call: TRBJ2-7; cdr3_nt: TGTGCCAGCAGTTCCCTCGACAGATCCTACGAGCAGTACTTC; cdr3_aa: CASSSLDRSYEQYF
v_call: TRBV2; clone_size: NA; d_call: NA; j_call: TRBJ1-2; cdr3_nt: TGTGCCAGCAGTGAAGCGCTTGGCAGGACAAACTATGGCTACACCTTC; cdr3_aa: CASSEALGRTNYGYTF
v_call: TRBV10-3; clone_size: NA; d_call: NA; j_call: TRBJ1-2; cdr3_nt: TGTGCCATCAGCCGCAGGGAGGCCTATGGCTACACCTTC; cdr3_aa: CAISRREAYGYTF
v_call: TRBV9; clone_size: NA; d_call: TRBD1; j_call: TRBJ2-3; cdr3_nt: TGTGCCAGCAGCCTCGGGACAGCCGGACCCACAGATACGCAGTATTTT; cdr3_aa: CASSLGTAGPTDTQYF
v_call: TRBV7-2; clone_size: once; d_call: NA; j_call: TRBJ2-5; cdr3_nt: TGTGCCAGCAGCTCCCAGTCAGGGGCCGAGACCCAGTACTTC; cdr3_aa: CASSSQSGAETQYF
v_call: TRBV6-5; clone_size: few; d_call: NA; j_call: TRBJ1-5; cdr3_nt: TGTGCCAGCAGTGTAACCTCCGGGAGAACCCAGCATTTT; cdr3_aa: CASSVTSGRTQHF
v_call: TRBV5-4; clone_size: NA; d_call: TRBD1; j_call: TRBJ1-1; cdr3_nt: TGTGCCAGCAGCAGTACAGGGGGCTCGGAAGCTTTCTTT; cdr3_aa: CASSSTGGSEAFF
v_call: TRBV29-1; clone_size: NA; d_call: NA; j_call: TRBJ1-2; cdr3_nt: TGCAGCGTTTATACAGCTAACTATGGCTACACCTTC; cdr3_aa: CSVYTANYGYTF
v_call: TRBV28; clone_size: NA; d_call: TRBD1; j_call: TRBJ1-2; cdr3_nt: TGTGCCAGCATCCCGGGACAGGGTGACTATGGCTACACCTTC; cdr3_aa: CASIPGQGDYGYTF
v_call: TRBV4-1; clone_size: NA; d_call: NA; j_call: TRBJ2-3; cdr3_nt: TGCGCCAGCAGCCAAGAGGGGCAGGGATTAGATACGCAGTATTTT; cdr3_aa: CASSQEGQGLDTQYF
v_call: TRBV11-2; clone_size: NA; d_call: NA; j_call: TRBJ1-1; cdr3_nt: TGTGCCAGCAGCTTAGATTGGAGTCAGGGCCGAGCGAAATTACACACTGAAGCTTTCTTT; cdr3_aa: CASSLDWSQGRAKLHTEAFF
v_call: TRBV5-1; clone_size: NA; d_call: NA; j_call: TRBJ2-1; cdr3_nt: TGCGCCAGCAGCCTGACTTCGAGCTCCTACAATGAGCAGTTCTTC; cdr3_aa: CASSLTSSSYNEQFF
v_call: TRBV19; clone_size: NA; d_call: NA; j_call: TRBJ1-5; cdr3_nt: TGTGCCAGTAGTATAGGAGGGCAGTTTAGCAATCAGCCCCAGCATTTT; cdr3_aa: CASSIGGQFSNQPQHF
v_call: TRBV5-1; clone_size: NA; d_call: TRBD2; j_call: TRBJ2-2; cdr3_nt: TGCGCCAGTCGAGAGCTTGGCGGGGGGGCAACCGGGGAGCTGTTTTTT; cdr3_aa: CASRELGGGATGELFF
v_call: TRBV11-2; clone_size: NA; d_call: NA; j_call: TRBJ2-3; cdr3_nt: TGTGCCAGCAGCTTTGAAAGACGGGGAAGGAATACGCAGTATTTT; cdr3_aa: CASSFERRGRNTQYF
v_call: TRBV12-5; clone_size: NA; d_call: TRBD1; j_call: TRBJ1-1; cdr3_nt: TGTGCTAGTGACAGGGGACACGGAGTGATGAACACTGAAGCTTTCTTT; cdr3_aa: CASDRGHGVMNTEAFF
v_call: TRBV5-1; clone_size: NA; d_call: TRBD1; j_call: TRBJ2-7; cdr3_nt: TGCGCCAGCAGCCCCGGGACAGGGTTGTCCTACGAGCAGTACTTC; cdr3_aa: CASSPGTGLSYEQYF
v_call: TRBV7-9; clone_size: NA; d_call: TRBD1; j_call: TRBJ2-7; cdr3_nt: TGTGCCAGCAGCTCAACCGGGACAGGGGCCTACGAGCAGTACTTC; cdr3_aa: CASSSTGTGAYEQYF
v_call: TRBV7-8; clone_size: NA; d_call: NA; j_call: TRBJ2-3; cdr3_nt: TGTGCCAGCAGCCAAATATCCTACGATACGCAGTATTTT; cdr3_aa: CASSQISYDTQYF
v_call: TRBV30; clone_size: once; d_call: NA; j_call: TRBJ1-5; cdr3_nt: TGTGCCTGGAGTGTAGCCCTTAGCAATCAGCCCCAGCATTTT; cdr3_aa: CAWSVALSNQPQHF
v_call: TRBV10-1; clone_size: NA; d_call: NA; j_call: TRBJ1-5; cdr3_nt: TGCGCCAGCAGTGAGTCGACGGGTCCCCAGCCCCAGCATTTT; cdr3_aa: CASSESTGPQPQHF
v_call: TRBV27; clone_size: NA; d_call: TRBD2; j_call: TRBJ2-3; cdr3_nt: TGTGCCAGCAGTTTATGGGAAGCGGGGGACTTCACAGATACGCAGTATTTT; cdr3_aa: CASSLWEAGDFTDTQYF
v_call: TRBV7-2; clone_size: NA; d_call: NA; j_call: TRBJ1-2; cdr3_nt: TGTGCCAGCAGCTCGTACGTAGGGGATCTCTATGGCTACACCTTC; cdr3_aa: CASSSYVGDLYGYTF
v_call: TRBV13; clone_size: NA; d_call: NA; j_call: TRBJ1-5; cdr3_nt: TGTGCCAGCAGCGACAGCCGGAGCAATCAGCCCCAGCATTTT; cdr3_aa: CASSDSRSNQPQHF
v_call: TRBV6-5; clone_size: NA; d_call: TRBD1; j_call: TRBJ2-7; cdr3_nt: TGTGCCAGCAGTTGGACAGGCGGACAATTGGGCGAGCAGTACTTC; cdr3_aa: CASSWTGGQLGEQYF
v_call: TRBV5-6; clone_size: NA; d_call: NA; j_call: TRBJ1-5; cdr3_nt: TGTGCCAGCAGCTTGTCCGGCAATCAGCCCCAGCATTTT; cdr3_aa: CASSLSGNQPQHF
v_call: TRBV9; clone_size: NA; d_call: TRBD1; j_call: TRBJ1-2; cdr3_nt: TGTGCCAGCAGCGTGGCCAGGGGGCGAGGTGGCTACACCTTC; cdr3_aa: CASSVARGRGGYTF
v_call: TRBV6-1; clone_size: NA; d_call: NA; j_call: TRBJ1-2; cdr3_nt: TGTGCCAGCGACACAGGGTTGGACTATGGCTACACCTTC; cdr3_aa: CASDTGLDYGYTF
v_call: TRBV7-2; clone_size: NA; d_call: NA; j_call: TRBJ1-5; cdr3_nt: TGTGCCAGCAGCACCTCCCGCTCGGCCCAGCATTTT; cdr3_aa: CASSTSRSAQHF
v_call: TRBV2; clone_size: few; d_call: NA; j_call: TRBJ1-4; cdr3_nt: TGTGCCACCGCCTGGGCGCTTGGAGGCGAAAAACTGTTTTTT; cdr3_aa: CATAWALGGEKLFF
v_call: TRBV5-6; clone_size: NA; d_call: NA; j_call: TRBJ2-7; cdr3_nt: TGTGCCAGCAGCCCCTTCCCCAGGTCGTCCTACGAGCAGTACTTC; cdr3_aa: CASSPFPRSSYEQYF
v_call: TRBV28; clone_size: few; d_call: TRBD1; j_call: TRBJ2-7; cdr3_nt: TGTGCCAGCAGAGCCGGGACAGCCTCCTACGAGCAGTACTTC; cdr3_aa: CASRAGTASYEQYF